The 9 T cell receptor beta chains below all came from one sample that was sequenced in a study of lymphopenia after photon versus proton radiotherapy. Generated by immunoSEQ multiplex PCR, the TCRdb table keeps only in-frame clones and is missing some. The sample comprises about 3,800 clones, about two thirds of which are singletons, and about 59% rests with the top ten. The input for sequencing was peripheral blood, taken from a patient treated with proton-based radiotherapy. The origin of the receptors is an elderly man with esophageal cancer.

The CDR3 DNA reads as TGTGCCAGTAAACCCCATGGGCTAGCGGGGGGCACGTCCACCGGGGAGCTGTTTTTT. Its translation is CASKPHGLAGGTSTGELFF. The chain couples TRBV19 to TRBJ2-2, with 11 bases aligning to TRBD2. The V segment lost 7 bases and the J segment 4 bases; nucleotides outside the gene matches: 17. This CDR3 is built from 19 residues. Germline assignment: CDR1 LNHDA and CDR2 SQIVND (reference sequence).

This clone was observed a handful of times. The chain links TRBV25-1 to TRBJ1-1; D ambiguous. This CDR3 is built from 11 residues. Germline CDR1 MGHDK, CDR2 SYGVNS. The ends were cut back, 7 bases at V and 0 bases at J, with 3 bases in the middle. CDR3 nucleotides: TGTGCCAGCACCTTGAACACTGAAGCTTTCTTT. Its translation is CASTLNTEAFF.

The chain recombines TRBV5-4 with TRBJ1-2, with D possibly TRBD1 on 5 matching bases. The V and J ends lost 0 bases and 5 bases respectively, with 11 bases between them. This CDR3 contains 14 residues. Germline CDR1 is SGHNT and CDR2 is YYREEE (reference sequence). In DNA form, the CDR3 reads TGTGCCAGCAGCTTGGTAGGGACGTCATATGGCTACACCTTC. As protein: CASSLVGTSYGYTF.

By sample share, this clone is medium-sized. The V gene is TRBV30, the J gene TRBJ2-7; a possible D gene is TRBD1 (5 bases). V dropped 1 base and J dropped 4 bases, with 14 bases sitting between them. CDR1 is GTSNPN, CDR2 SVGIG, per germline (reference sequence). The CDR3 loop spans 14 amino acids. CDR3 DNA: TGTGCCTGGAGTGACGAGACAGAGCGTTACGAGCAGTACTTC. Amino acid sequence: CAWSDETERYEQYF.

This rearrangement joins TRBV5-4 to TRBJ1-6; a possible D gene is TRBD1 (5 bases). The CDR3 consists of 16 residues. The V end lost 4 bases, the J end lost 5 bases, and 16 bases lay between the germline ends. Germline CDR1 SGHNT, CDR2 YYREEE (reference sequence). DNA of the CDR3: TGTGCCAGCAGCCCTGACCTAGGGGCTGATAATTCACCCCTCCACTTT. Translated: CASSPDLGADNSPLHF.

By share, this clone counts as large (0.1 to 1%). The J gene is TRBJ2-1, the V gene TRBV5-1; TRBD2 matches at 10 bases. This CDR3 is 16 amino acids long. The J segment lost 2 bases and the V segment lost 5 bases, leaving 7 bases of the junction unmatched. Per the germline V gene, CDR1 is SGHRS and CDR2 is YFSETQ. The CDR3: CASRPESGRAYNEQFF. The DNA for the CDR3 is TGCGCCAGCAGGCCCGAGAGCGGGAGGGCCTACAATGAGCAGTTCTTC.

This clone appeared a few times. CDR3 coding DNA: TGTGCCAGTAGTATAGATATCGCCAGAAGCTCTGGAAACACCATATATTTT. This translates into CASSIDIARSSGNTIYF. The chain combines TRBV19 with TRBJ1-3; the D is unclear. CDR1 is LNHDA, CDR2 SQIVND, per germline (reference sequence). With 0 bases removed from V and 0 bases from J, the gap between germline ends came to 12 bases. The CDR3 has 17 amino acids.

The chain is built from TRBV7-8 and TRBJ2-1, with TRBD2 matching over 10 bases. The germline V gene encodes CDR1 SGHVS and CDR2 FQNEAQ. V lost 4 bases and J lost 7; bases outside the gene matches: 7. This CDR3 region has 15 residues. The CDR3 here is CASSSQRGGRNEQFF. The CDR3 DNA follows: TGTGCCAGCAGCTCCCAGCGGGGGGGCCGTAATGAGCAGTTCTTC.

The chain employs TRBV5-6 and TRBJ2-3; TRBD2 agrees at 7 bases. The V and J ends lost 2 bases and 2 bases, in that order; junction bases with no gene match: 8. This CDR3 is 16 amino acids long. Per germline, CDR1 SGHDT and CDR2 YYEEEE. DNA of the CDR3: TGTGCCAGCAGCTTACGGCCAGCGGGGTCCACAGATACGCAGTATTTT. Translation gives CASSLRPAGSTDTQYF.